Sequencing of this T cell receptor (beta chain) was carried out in a study of cytomegalovirus exposure and HLA in healthy donors (dated by TCRdb to the late 2010s). Turning to the overall study: In an earlier analysis of several hundred of the donors, 276 Gb of sequence data and 90 million to 130 million unique TCR beta sequences from 150 million to 200 million T cells were reported. All discovery cohort repertoires had been generated on a single sequencing platform. A later genetic analysis took genome-wide SNP genotypes for about 55% of the roughly 670 donors and used that subset as a discovery cohort. Around 320 gigabases of sequencing data and roughly 90 million unique TCR sequences were included in an early release covering about 620 HLA-typed donors. On average, 235,054 unique TCR beta nucleotide sequences were sequenced per donor among more than 350 genotyped donors of the cohort, with roughly 18% of those sequences being non-productive. The study aimed to test whether signatures of past pathogen exposure could be identified by cataloging public T cell receptors. Donor age, sex, ethnicity and CMV serostatus were compiled alongside the repertoire data. Rather than using new phenotypic data, the later analysis identified candidate immune exposures from TCR beta sequences and from how often those sequences occurred across donors. Using immunosequencing, the study profiled T cell repertoires from some 670 subjects and related those repertoires to cytomegalovirus serostatus. The study combined high-throughput TCR immunosequencing, statistical association of individual TCRs with disease status, and machine learning to predict cytomegalovirus infection status. To decide whether each TCR beta V gene segment behaved as functional or pseudogenic, an earlier analysis of some 570 of the donors relied on high-throughput TCR beta sequencing. Both class I and class II loci were covered by HLA typing, at four-digit resolution. Five DR-DQ haplotypes were treated as single units for association and clustering because of strong linkage in the cohort. The number of donors typed differed by locus, with about 620-630 for A, B, C, DRB1 and DQB1, 522 for DQA1, about 610 for DPA1, and over 400 for DPB1. Along with the roughly 670-subject first cohort, a separate validation cohort of over 90 different subjects was used. Of the roughly 400 genotyped donors, approximately 83% fell in the genetic ancestry cluster associated with self-reported Caucasian donors. A later analysis re-examined previously published TCR beta repertoires from about 700 donors and added high-resolution HLA genotyping to investigate patterns of TCR occurrence. What the research found in general, with its limitations: Some IMGT-functional V segments, including TRBV6-2 and TRBV6-3, could not be told apart with the 87-base-pair reads, so those segments were excluded. In an earlier analysis of approximately 600 of the donors, most TCR beta V segments were observed in productive rearrangements about 87% or about 30% of the time, broadly matching IMGT annotations. A cluster of highly shared sequence variants was judged likely to be a technical artifact of the sequencing pipeline. Three of the identified cytomegalovirus-associated TCR beta chains were confirmed in vitro to be specific for cytomegalovirus antigens. A later analysis found that HLA-associated TCR beta chains were more clonally expanded and had lower generation probabilities than equally common non-associated chains. The earlier analysis of approximately 540 of the donors excluded 15 to 20 rarely observed V segments, including chromosome 9 orphons, because counts were too low. A later genetic analysis reported fewer N-insertions in productive TCRs among donors in an Asian-associated ancestry cluster than the roughly 690-donor mean. HLA typing was unavailable for some donors at each locus, so association tests used only the typed subset. In a later analysis, most CMV-associated TCR beta chains were found to appear HLA-restricted, with HLA associations seemingly driven largely by CMV exposure. This cohort had only TCR beta chains sequenced, and the lack of alpha or paired-chain data limited which features could be detected. In the study, some 160 TCR beta chains were listed as associated with cytomegalovirus. Specific HLA alleles were associated with over 15,000 TCR beta sequences at a false discovery rate of 0.05 in a later analysis. Cytomegalovirus status was reported to be diagnosed by the classifier with high specificity and sensitivity in both the original and validation cohorts. Sequencing depth was assumed to be roughly uniform across donors in the presence/absence analyses, though that assumption may not hold. CMV serostatus was the only immune exposure information available for the cohort. Correlated functional status among segregating V segments might reflect linkage disequilibrium, but an unknown experimental factor could not be ruled out. A further reported finding was that TCR beta sequences accurately predicted the HLA-A and HLA-B alleles for most subjects in the first cohort. Most TCR sequences were seen in very few donors, while some public TCRs were found in many individuals. In a later analysis, several top co-occurrence clusters were reported to appear linked to parvovirus B19, influenza, CMV and Epstein-Barr virus. In a later analysis, TCR association rates were found to vary across HLA loci, with the most associated TCRs seen for DRB1 alleles and the fewest for HLA-C alleles. The authors suggested that the approach could potentially be generalized to other disease states and immunological phenotypes. V-gene and J-gene trimming of TCR beta chains was associated with a missense DCLRE1C variant in a later genetic analysis, and the association was replicated in an independent cohort. When HLA alleles, especially DR and DQ, strongly co-occurred, attributing TCR associations to individual alleles was difficult.

Library preparation used the immunoSEQ multiplex PCR assay. For the multiplex PCR, a mixture combining 60 forward primers for TCR Vbeta segments and 13 reverse primers for TCR Jbeta segments was used. A multiplex PCR assay on genomic DNA amplified the CDR3 region of rearranged TCR beta genes. Amplified TCR beta libraries were sequenced as 87-base-pair reads on the Illumina HiSeq System. In the source study's methods: Across the 700 or so repertoires, a later analysis counted some 81 million unique TCR beta chains, 9.5 million to 12 million of which were shared by at least two donors. A nearest-neighbor algorithm error-corrected the raw reads and collapsed the reads into unique sequences, merging closely related sequences to remove PCR and sequencing errors. Alignment of CDR3 sequences to IMGT reference sequences was used to assign V, D and J gene segments. For a sequence to be retained, a match of at least six nucleotides to both a V gene segment and a J gene segment was required. Rearrangements were called productive when the CDR3 lacked stop codons and stayed in frame with V and J; all others were non-productive. CDR3 was defined according to IMGT convention as the region running from the second conserved V-encoded cysteine to the conserved J-encoded phenylalanine. In an earlier analysis of 550 to 650 of the donors, sequences lacking an unambiguous match to a single V gene segment were excluded. In an earlier analysis of approximately 550 of the donors, V segments were called functional above 56.7% productive rearrangements and were called segregating when the between-donor standard deviation exceeded 5%. A statistical classification framework was built to diagnose cytomegalovirus status from the catalog of TCR beta chain sequences. V and J gene assignment, in a later analysis, came from comparing TCR nucleotide sequences with IMGT/GENE-DB human TR gene sequences. The TCRdist pipeline was used in a later analysis to assign CDR3 sequences and most-parsimonious VDJ recombination scenarios. In a later analysis, every TCR beta chain was defined by the combination of its CDR3 amino acid sequence and its V-gene family, and reads without a unique V-gene family were dropped. To address suspected cross-contamination and a sequencing artifact, a later analysis removed around 600 highly shared, low-generation-probability nucleotide sequences. In a later analysis, a clonal expansion index was calculated for each public chain from normalized within-repertoire ranks of inferred template counts. In a later analysis, generation probabilities were computed with a VDJ recombination model fitted to out-of-frame rearrangements, and the resulting probabilities were checked against IGoR. A later analysis scored TCR-TCR, TCR-HLA and TCR-CMV co-occurrence with hypergeometric tests, applying a repertoire-size bias correction to TCR pairs. In a later analysis, false discovery rates were estimated by permuting HLA or CMV assignments 20 times. In a later analysis, co-occurring TCRs were grouped using DBSCAN, with TCRdist sequence similarity added in when clustering inside HLA-allele-positive subsets. Co-occurrence clustering excluded repertoires with fewer than 30,000 or more than 120,000 public chains, plus five with anomalous nucleotide sharing. The table was pulled from immuneACCESS by TCRdb, which kept in-frame rearrangements only. Such tables lose some clones; where checked, under half of the loss comes from unresolved V genes, and the rest has no known cause. From that table come the V and J calls and clone size; the DNA was used to work out D and trimming. The sample table lists 200,000 to 250,000 clones, around 77% of them with a count of one. The ten largest clones take up less than 3% of the sample.

The V end loses 3 bases and the J end loses 1 base, and a stretch of 19 bases separates them. CDR1 SQVTM and CDR2 ANQGSEA are derived from the germline V gene. The CDR3 goes from the cysteine to the phenylalanine over 18 residues. Of the read, only the CDR3 DNA is kept; its 54 bases are in frame from base 1. The cohort was made up of 500 to 850 healthy bone marrow donors. At the time of sampling, all cohort members were nominally healthy, though unrecorded immune exposures were likely present. The donor was CMV seronegative and belonged to the group of under 400 seronegative cohort members. A peripheral blood sample was provided by each donor, and peripheral blood mononuclear cells were used for TCR beta sequencing. The Qiagen DNeasy Blood Extraction Kit was used to extract genomic DNA from the blood cell samples. Concerning this clone: Its cognate antigen has yet to be identified. No much larger clone exists at a distance of one base, and base qualities are not known.

The chain joins TRBV29-1 to TRBJ2-6; D gene: possibly TRBD2, on 7 matching bases. Material: PBMCs. This TCR was sampled from a woman in her thirties in good health and CMV-seronegative. The nucleotides read TGCAGCGTTGATGCCGGCCCGCGGGGGCTTTCTGGGGCCAACGTCCTGACTTTC. Translated, it reads CSVDAGPRGLSGANVLTF.